The 25 T cell receptor beta chains presented below share a single source sample, sequenced in a study of blood T cell repertoires in COVID-19. The repertoire was sequenced with immunoSEQ multiplex PCR; TCRdb's copy has only in-frame clones and lacks some. The data hold about 170,000 clones, with about 88% observed a single time. The source material was peripheral blood. These receptors were collected from a woman older than 75 with COVID-19, enrolled during active disease.

This chain connects TRBV9 to TRBJ1-3; a possible D gene is TRBD1 (5 bases). Germline CDR1 SGDLS, CDR2 YYNGEE. The CDR3 is made up of 14 amino acids. Trimming took 0 bases from V and 8 from J, leaving 12 bases between them. The CDR3 DNA is TGTGCCAGCAGCGTAGATCAGGGAGGGGACACCATATATTTT. Its translation is CASSVDQGGDTIYF.

This rearrangement joins TRBV7-9 to TRBJ2-1; 9 bases align to TRBD2. This CDR3 is 17 amino acids long. The V segment lost 1 base and the J segment 5 bases; nucleotides outside the gene matches: 9. Germline CDR1 SEHNR, CDR2 FQNEAQ (reference sequence). CDR3 residues: CASSLGTRLADNNEQFF. The CDR3 DNA sequence: TGTGCCAGCAGCTTAGGTACCCGACTAGCGGACAACAATGAGCAGTTCTTC.

This clone has a handful of counts. V and J are TRBV18 and TRBJ1-4, with unresolved D. The CDR3 runs to 16 residues. V was pared by 3 bases and J by 4 bases, with 15 bases between. From germline, CDR1 is KGHSH and CDR2 LQKENI. CDR3 residues: CASSPNLLGNNEKLFF. The CDR3 DNA sequence: TGTGCCAGCTCACCGAATCTTCTCGGGAATAATGAAAAACTGTTTTTT.

The V gene is TRBV29-1, the J gene TRBJ2-1; maybe TRBD2 (6 bases). The ends were cut back, 6 bases at V and 6 bases at J, with 21 bases in the middle. The CDR3 covers 15 residues. Germline V gene data show CDR1 as SQVTM and CDR2 as ANQGSEA. The CDR3 is CSVIRDSPIGNEQFF. The CDR3 DNA sequence: TGCAGCGTAATCCGGGACTCCCCCATCGGCAATGAGCAGTTCTTC.

V gene TRBV24-1 combines with J gene TRBJ1-5, with 7 bases identical to TRBD1. CDR1 is KGHDR, CDR2 SFDVKD, per germline. Trimming took 4 bases from V and 5 from J; bases not matched to a gene: 10. This CDR3 region has 16 residues. The CDR3 is CATSDPRQGDYQPQHF. The CDR3 DNA is TGTGCCACCAGTGACCCCAGGCAGGGGGATTATCAGCCCCAGCATTTT.

The chain combines TRBV28 with TRBJ2-5, with D tentatively TRBD1 (5 bases). This CDR3 has 15 amino acids. Germline V gives CDR1 MDHEN, CDR2 SYDVKM. Trimming took off 6 bases at V and 1 base at J, with 15 bases between the two ends. CDR3 sequence reads: CASRPQDTIQETQYF. The DNA for the CDR3 is TGTGCCAGCAGGCCCCAGGACACAATCCAAGAGACCCAGTACTTC.

The chain couples TRBV5-8 to TRBJ1-2, with TRBD1 identical over 8 bases. The CDR3 consists of 17 residues. Germline CDR1 SGHTS, CDR2 YDEGEE. The V segment lost 0 bases and the J segment 0 bases; nucleotides outside the gene matches: 7. The CDR3 DNA follows: TGTGCCAGCAGCTTGGAGAGGGACAGGAAAGCTAACTATGGCTACACCTTC. This sequence encodes CASSLERDRKANYGYTF.

The CDR3 bases are TGTGCCAGTAGGCCAGTCCATAATTCACCCCTCCACTTT. Protein sequence: CASRPVHNSPLHF. This chain links TRBV19 with TRBJ1-6, with no clear D. The V end was cut by 6 bases, the J end by 5 bases, with 8 bases between. Per germline, CDR1 LNHDA and CDR2 SQIVND (reference sequence). CDR3 length equals 13 residues.

The chain carries TRBV28 and TRBJ1-5; D is possibly TRBD1 (6 bases). The CDR3 is made up of 17 amino acids. The germline V gene encodes CDR1 MDHEN and CDR2 SYDVKM. Trimming removed 8 bases from V and 4 bases from J, with 24 bases in between. This CDR3 reads CASGSRRGRPLNQPQHF. CDR3 DNA sequence: TGTGCCAGCGGGTCCCGCAGGGGCCGCCCGCTAAATCAGCCCCAGCATTTT.

This clone was observed a single time. The V call is TRBV12-5, the J call TRBJ1-1; no reliable D call. V was shortened by 1 base and J by 6 bases, with 6 bases between the two germline ends. The CDR3 spans 12 residues. Germline CDR1 reads LGHNT; CDR2 reads FRNRAP. In DNA, the CDR3 is TGTGCTAGTGGTTTGGACTTGGCTGAAGCTTTCTTT. Amino acids: CASGLDLAEAFF.

CDR3 nucleotide sequence: TGTGCCAGCAGCGTAGGCATTGGCGGGGGTAGCACAGATACGCAGTATTTT. Its translation is CASSVGIGGGSTDTQYF. The chain uses TRBV9 and TRBJ2-3, with 7 positions matching TRBD2. The V and J ends lost 0 bases and 0 bases, in that order; junction bases with no gene match: 7. CDR1 and CDR2 from the germline V gene are SGDLS and YYNGEE. The CDR3 covers 17 residues.

The genes are TRBV6-1 and TRBJ1-1; 12 nucleotides line up with TRBD1. The trim removed 2 bases at V and 1 base at J, leaving 11 bases unmatched. This CDR3 contains 19 residues. Germline CDR1 reads MNHNS; CDR2 reads SASEGT. The CDR3 region is CASSENRDRGHFGNTEAFF. The CDR3 bases are TGTGCCAGCAGTGAAAACCGGGACAGGGGGCATTTTGGGAACACTGAAGCTTTCTTT.

This sequence joins TRBV5-1 and TRBJ2-7, with 11 bases matching TRBD2. Germline lookup yields CDR1 SGHRS and CDR2 YFSETQ. The CDR3 contains 15 residues. The V segment lost 4 bases and the J segment 3 bases; nucleotides outside the gene matches: 6. In nucleotides, the CDR3 is TGCGCCAGCAGCCGATTAGCGGGAGGGAACTACGAGCAGTACTTC. Translating it yields CASSRLAGGNYEQYF.

The chain employs TRBV12-5 and TRBJ1-1; no definite D call. Germline CDR1 is LGHNT and CDR2 is FRNRAP. CDR3 length: 16 residues. V was pared by 0 bases and J by 3 bases, with 14 bases between. The CDR3 reads CASGLVVGNWDTEAFF. The CDR3 DNA sequence: TGTGCTAGTGGTTTGGTTGTGGGCAATTGGGACACTGAAGCTTTCTTT.

The rearrangement links TRBV5-4 to TRBJ2-7; the match to TRBD1 covers 7 bases. Germline V gives CDR1 SGHNT, CDR2 YYREEE (reference sequence). V dropped 4 bases and J dropped 0; count of bases not matched to a gene: 7. This CDR3 comprises 15 residues. The CDR3 sequence: CASSRGQASSYEQYF. The CDR3 coding sequence is TGTGCCAGCAGCCGAGGACAGGCGAGCTCCTACGAGCAGTACTTC.

The J gene is TRBJ2-1, the V gene TRBV5-1; possible D gene TRBD2, 6 bases. With 0 bases removed from V and 5 bases from J, the gap between germline ends came to 12 bases. Germline CDR1 is SGHRS and CDR2 is YFSETQ. The CDR3 has 15 amino acids. CDR3 nucleotide sequence: TGCGCCAGCAGCTTGGGGGCGGGATTCAACAATGAGCAGTTCTTC. This translates into CASSLGAGFNNEQFF.

This clone was seen just once. J is TRBJ2-3 and V is TRBV6-1; D unclear. Per germline, CDR1 MNHNS and CDR2 SASEGT. V lost 2 bases and J 2 bases, leaving 11 bases between the germline ends. The CDR3 contains 15 residues. The CDR3 sequence is CASSERSPYTDTQYF. DNA of the CDR3: TGTGCCAGCAGTGAACGCAGTCCATACACAGATACGCAGTATTTT.

CDR3 bases: TGTGCCAGCAGAGCGGACAGGGGTAATCAGCCCCAGCATTTT. Protein product: CASRADRGNQPQHF. This chain uses TRBV6-5 with TRBJ1-5; 9 positions match TRBD1. The length of the CDR3 is 14 residues. Unmatched junction bases numbered 4, after V lost 6 bases and J lost 4 bases. Germline values: CDR1 MNHEY, CDR2 SVGAGI.

CDR3 sequence reads: CASSGQGVGEKLFF. The DNA of the CDR3 is TGCGCCAGCAGCGGACAGGGGGTCGGTGAAAAACTGTTTTTT. The V gene is TRBV5-1, the J gene TRBJ1-4; 10 bases are a match to TRBD1. V lost 4 bases, J lost 7 bases, and 4 bases stayed unmatched. Germline lookup yields CDR1 SGHRS and CDR2 YFSETQ. The CDR3 is 14 residues long.

The CDR3 reads CASRPTGTGGDGYTF. CDR3 DNA: TGTGCCAGCAGACCCACCGGGACAGGGGGCGATGGCTACACCTTC. J is TRBJ1-2 and V is TRBV5-4; TRBD1 aligns across 12 bases. Germline V lookup: CDR1 SGHNT, CDR2 YYREEE (reference sequence). The CDR3 contains 15 residues. J gave up 6 bases and V 5 bases, and 8 bases lay outside the gene matches.

The table lists this clone with a count of one. The V and J genes are TRBV7-2 and TRBJ2-7; D is perhaps TRBD1 (6 bases). V shed 6 bases and J shed 0 bases, with 12 bases lying between them. The CDR3 has 14 residues. The germline V gene has CDR1 SGHTA and CDR2 FQGNSA. The CDR3 region has the DNA TGTGCCAGCAGACCAACAGGGACCTCCTACGAGCAGTACTTC. Protein sequence: CASRPTGTSYEQYF.

The rearrangement joins TRBV4-3 to TRBJ2-5, with D maybe TRBD1 (6 bases). V lost 4 bases and J lost 1, with 13 bases in between. Germline V gives CDR1 LGHNA, CDR2 YSLEER. The CDR3 spans 15 residues. CDR3 in amino acids: CASSPRTVSQETQYF. As DNA, the CDR3 is TGCGCCAGCAGCCCACGGACAGTGAGCCAAGAGACCCAGTACTTC.

Of note for this clone: This CDR3 is also generated by other DNA sequences in the sample. The gene calls are TRBV7-2 and TRBJ1-1, with D unresolved. There are 14 residues in the CDR3. The ends were cut back, 1 base at V and 1 base at J, with 7 bases in the middle. Germline V gene data show CDR1 as SGHTA and CDR2 as FQGNSA. CDR3 residues: CASSLGTANTEAFF. The CDR3 DNA follows: TGTGCCAGCAGCTTAGGAACAGCGAACACTGAAGCTTTCTTT. The variable domain in full, with the rest retrieved from reference TRBV7-2 and TRBJ1-1, is GAGVSQSPSNKVTEKGKDVELRCDPISGHTALYWYRQSLGQGLEFLIYFQGNSAPDKSGLPSDRFSAERTGGSVSTLTIQRTQQEDSAVYLCASSLGTANTEAFFGQGTRLTVV.

This chain joins TRBV28 and TRBJ2-7, with 7 positions matching TRBD1. This CDR3 contains 13 residues. Germline CDR1 MDHEN, CDR2 SYDVKM. Trimming cost V 7 bases and J 2 bases; bases outside gene matches: 5. CDR3 sequence reads: CASTRGTAYEQYF. The DNA of the CDR3 is TGTGCCAGCACCCGTGGGACAGCCTACGAGCAGTACTTC.

J is TRBJ1-6 and V is TRBV7-9; TRBD1 might be the D (5 bases). Germline values: CDR1 SEHNR, CDR2 FQNEAQ (reference sequence). The CDR3 extends over 14 amino acids. Trimming shortened V by 2 bases and J by 8 bases, and 10 bases separated the two germline ends. For the CDR3, the DNA is TGTGCCAGCAGCTTACTGGGGGAGGATTCACCCCTCCACTTT. As protein: CASSLLGEDSPLHF.